This entry lists 22 T cell receptor beta chains sequenced from one sample in a study of CD8+ T cells in alopecia areata. Treatment noted: oral pan-JAK inhibitor, 5-10 mg twice daily. Extracted from the samples, RNA was reverse transcribed into cDNA to serve as the sequencing template. Clones were sequenced by immunoSEQ multiplex PCR, and TCRdb holds only the in-frame ones, with some missing. Of 200,000 to 250,000 clones in the sample, around three fifths are singletons; the top ten hold around 4.3%. The sequencing here drew on CD4+ T cells sorted from blood, taken at week 4, from a patient treated with tofacitinib. The source is a human donor with alopecia areata.

The chain couples TRBV9 to TRBJ1-5, with 9 bases identical to TRBD1. Germline V gives CDR1 SGDLS, CDR2 YYNGEE. This CDR3 has 16 amino acids. J gave up 4 bases and V 0 bases, and 5 bases lay outside the gene matches. The CDR3 here is CASSVGGTGSNQPQHF. The CDR3 region has the DNA TGTGCCAGCAGCGTAGGCGGGACAGGGAGTAATCAGCCCCAGCATTTT.

This clone was picked up a small number of times. CDR3 protein: CASSLAPGSSYEQYF. In DNA, the CDR3 is TGTGCCAGCAGCTTAGCGCCAGGGAGCTCCTACGAGCAGTACTTC. The chain is built from TRBV7-2 and TRBJ2-7; either TRBD1 or TRBD2 may supply D (5 bases each). The CDR3 extends over 15 amino acids. Germline-derived CDR1 and CDR2 are SGHTA and FQGNSA. The V and J ends lost 0 bases and 0 bases respectively, with 9 bases between them.

This chain connects TRBV29-1 to TRBJ2-7, with 10 positions matching TRBD1. V gave up 4 bases and J gave up 3 bases; unmatched junction bases: 6. CDR3 size: 14 residues. The V gene's germline CDR1 is SQVTM and CDR2 ANQGSEA. The CDR3 coding sequence is TGCAGCGTTGCTTACGGGACAGGGGACTACGAGCAGTACTTC. Protein product: CSVAYGTGDYEQYF.

The chain is built from TRBV27 and TRBJ1-2; 12 bases match TRBD1. The CDR3 runs 16 residues. CDR1 and CDR2 (germline): MNHEY, SMNVEV (reference sequence). J was trimmed by 2 bases and V by 5 bases; bases with no gene match: 6. The CDR3 coding sequence is TGTGCCAGCAGTACCGGGACAGGGGGCGCGAACTATGGCTACACCTTC. Translation: CASSTGTGGANYGYTF.

This clone was observed once. At one end the junction does not follow the germline gene, possibly because of a read error. The chain joins TRBV7-7 to TRBJ2-1; 7 bases fit TRBD2. CDR1 is SSHAT, CDR2 FNYEAQ, per germline (reference sequence). The length of the CDR3 is 13 residues. CDR3 residues: CASSLDRGDEQFF. The CDR3 region has the DNA TGTGCTAGCAGCTTAGACCGGGGGGATGAGCAGTTCTTC.

The DNA of the CDR3 is TGTGCCACCGTACAGGGGGACGAGCAGTACTTC. Its protein is CATVQGDEQYF. The chain carries TRBV19 and TRBJ2-7; 8 bases are a match to TRBD1. Germline CDR1 LNHDA, CDR2 SQIVND (reference sequence). The V segment lost 10 bases and the J segment 5 bases; nucleotides outside the gene matches: 4. This CDR3 region has 11 residues.

This clone occurred a few times. The chain joins TRBV7-2 to TRBJ2-7; 8 nucleotides match TRBD2. The junction had 7 bases not matched to a gene; V was cut back by 3 bases and J by 0 bases. Germline lookup yields CDR1 SGHTA and CDR2 FQGNSA. The CDR3 totals 16 residues. For the CDR3, the DNA is TGTGCCAGCAGCTTTACAAGCGGGGGCGACTCCTACGAGCAGTACTTC. Protein sequence: CASSFTSGGDSYEQYF.

J is TRBJ1-2 and V is TRBV7-2; TRBD1 matches at 7 bases. The trim removed 7 bases at V and 6 bases at J, leaving 11 bases unmatched. Per the germline V gene, CDR1 is SGHTA and CDR2 is FQGNSA. The CDR3 consists of 14 residues. CDR3 protein: CASTRGGRRDGYTF. The CDR3 nucleotides read TGTGCCAGCACCAGGGGGGGTCGCCGGGATGGCTACACCTTC.

V gene TRBV12-5 combines with J gene TRBJ1-2; D call uncertain. Trimming stripped 6 bases from V and 4 bases from J, with 3 bases between. The CDR3 is 10 residues long. CDR1 is LGHNT, CDR2 FRNRAP, per germline. This CDR3 is CASGGYGYTF. The CDR3 nucleotides read TGTGCTAGTGGGGGCTATGGCTACACCTTC.

The chain recombines TRBV10-3 with TRBJ2-7; maybe TRBD2 (6 bases). The CDR3 covers 11 residues. The V gene's germline CDR1 is ENHRY and CDR2 SYGVKD. Trimming pared 5 bases from V and 7 bases from J, leaving 9 bases between. In nucleotides, the CDR3 is TGTGCCATCAGTCTAGCGACTGAGCAGTACTTC. Its translation is CAISLATEQYF.

This clone showed up just once. The gene calls are TRBV2 and TRBJ2-6; D gene uncertain. CDR1 SNHLY and CDR2 FYNNEI come from the germline V gene. This CDR3 region has 12 residues. This chain's CDR3 is CAKLSGANVLTF. Here the CDR3 DNA reads TGTGCTAAACTTTCTGGGGCCAACGTCCTGACTTTC.

This clone was detected a few times. The chain joins TRBV6-6 to TRBJ1-1; 8 bases line up with TRBD1. The V gene's germline CDR1 is MNHNY and CDR2 SVGAGI (reference sequence). This CDR3 comprises 15 residues. J gave up 11 bases and V 6 bases, and 17 bases lay outside the gene matches. The CDR3 protein is CASSQKQRQGFGAFF. In nucleotides, the CDR3 is TGTGCCAGCAGCCAGAAACAACGACAGGGGTTCGGGGCTTTCTTT.

This clone was counted a few times. The chain combines TRBV29-1 with TRBJ2-2; D is perhaps TRBD1 (5 bases). V was cut by 7 bases and J by 0 bases, with 12 bases left in between. Germline V lookup: CDR1 SQVTM, CDR2 ANQGSEA. The CDR3 runs 14 residues. CDR3 region: CSASTASNTGELFF. The CDR3 DNA reads as TGCAGCGCGTCGACAGCTTCGAACACCGGGGAGCTGTTTTTT.

The rearrangement links TRBV30 to TRBJ1-1; D gene uncertain. Trimming took 3 bases from V and 6 from J, leaving 8 bases between them. CDR1 and CDR2 from the germline V gene are GTSNPN and SVGIG (reference sequence). This CDR3 contains 11 residues. The CDR3 protein is CAWSEFAEAFF. CDR3 bases: TGTGCCTGGAGCGAGTTCGCTGAAGCTTTCTTT.

The chain carries TRBV29-1 and TRBJ2-3; possible D gene TRBD2, 6 bases. There are 14 residues in the CDR3. V lost 3 bases and J lost 1, with 11 bases in between. CDR1 and CDR2 from the germline V gene are SQVTM and ANQGSEA. The CDR3 bases are TGCAGCGTTGAGTCTAGCGAGGGCACAGATACGCAGTATTTT. Its protein is CSVESSEGTDTQYF.

The chain is built from TRBV19 and TRBJ2-6, with D hard to call. CDR3 length equals 13 residues. The V and J ends lost 3 bases and 4 bases respectively, with 4 bases between them. Germline V lookup: CDR1 LNHDA, CDR2 SQIVND (reference sequence). The DNA of the CDR3 is TGTGCCAGTAGTATGAGGGGGGCCAACGTCCTGACTTTC. This translates into CASSMRGANVLTF. Complete variable domain (other parts from reference TRBV19 and TRBJ2-6): DGGITQSPKYLFRKEGQNVTLSCEQNLNHDAMYWYRQDPGQGLRLIYYSQIVNDFQKGDIAEGYSVSREKKESFPLTVTSAQKNPTAFYLCASSMRGANVLTFGAGSRLTVL.

This chain joins TRBV10-3 and TRBJ1-2; 8 bases agree with TRBD1. This CDR3 is 14 amino acids long. The germline gives CDR1 ENHRY, CDR2 SYGVKD. The junction had 7 bases not matched to a gene; V was cut back by 6 bases and J by 4 bases. This CDR3 is CAISPPGQAYGYTF. CDR3 DNA sequence: TGTGCCATCAGCCCACCGGGACAGGCCTATGGCTACACCTTC.

This clone turned up a few times. V usage is TRBV5-1 and J usage is TRBJ2-7; 9 bases line up with TRBD2. Germline loops: CDR1 SGHRS, CDR2 YFSETQ. CDR3 length: 17 amino acids. J lost 2 bases, V lost 0 bases, and 9 bases had no gene match. The CDR3 reads CASSLAGTSRDTYEQYF. The CDR3 DNA reads as TGCGCCAGCAGCTTGGCAGGGACTAGCCGTGACACCTACGAGCAGTACTTC. Looking up the rest from reference TRBV5-1 and TRBJ2-7 gives the full variable domain: KAGVTQTPRYLIKTRGQQVTLSCSPISGHRSVSWYQQTPGQGLQFLFEYFSETQRNKGNFPGRFSGRQFSNSRSEMNVSTLELGDSALYLCASSLAGTSRDTYEQYFGPGTRLTVT.

The chain is built from TRBV5-4 and TRBJ2-2, with D possibly being TRBD1 (6 bases). V dropped 6 bases and J dropped 6 bases, with 21 bases sitting between them. Germline V CDR1 and CDR2: SGHNT, YYREEE (reference sequence). The CDR3 is 16 residues long. The CDR3 here is CASTTNTGKNAGELFF. The CDR3 DNA reads as TGTGCCAGCACCACCAACACAGGGAAGAATGCCGGGGAGCTGTTTTTT.

The chain uses TRBV2 and TRBJ1-2; D is unclear. V shed 3 bases and J shed 4 bases, with 6 bases lying between them. This CDR3 comprises 12 residues. Germline V gene data show CDR1 as SNHLY and CDR2 as FYNNEI. Here the CDR3 reads CASSDTIYGYTF. CDR3 DNA sequence: TGTGCCAGCAGTGATACAATCTATGGCTACACCTTC.

The chain links TRBV30 to TRBJ2-7, with D perhaps TRBD1 (6 bases). Trimming pared 0 bases from V and 0 bases from J, leaving 12 bases between. The CDR3 runs to 15 residues. Germline CDR1 reads GTSNPN; CDR2 reads SVGIG (reference sequence). The CDR3 DNA follows: TGTGCCTGGAGTGTACTGGGGGACACCTCCTACGAGCAGTACTTC. Translating it yields CAWSVLGDTSYEQYF.

The V call is TRBV5-1, the J call TRBJ2-3, with D perhaps TRBD1 (6 bases). The V and J ends lost 4 bases and 4 bases respectively, with 13 bases between them. This CDR3 spans 14 amino acids. The V gene's germline CDR1 is SGHRS and CDR2 YFSETQ. The CDR3 region is CASSVQGSADTQYF. The CDR3 region has the DNA TGCGCCAGCAGCGTCCAGGGGTCCGCAGATACGCAGTATTTT.